A selection of T cell receptor beta chains follows, all from one sample in a study of T cell repertoires in ileal Crohn's disease. Here immunoSEQ multiplex PCR was the method, and the copy in TCRdb shows in-frame clones only, minus some. Among over 10,000 clones listed, about 82% were seen once. The sequenced sample consisted of ileal tissue. These receptors were obtained from an adult with Crohn's disease. CDR3s include the opening cysteine and the closing phenylalanine or tryptophan. The D gene is left open where the match is weak. Part of the rows lack a size; the others show once, few, many or a class for expanded clones.

V gene: TRBV4-2; J gene: TRBJ1-2; clone size: .; D gene: TRBD1; CDR3 DNA: TGTGCCAGCAGCCAAAGGACAGGGGGCACGGACTATGGCTACACCTTC; CDR3 protein: CASSQRTGGTDYGYTF
V gene: TRBV6-5; J gene: TRBJ1-5; clone size: once; D gene: TRBD1; CDR3 DNA: TGTGCCAGCAGGGGACAGGGGGGGAGCAATCAGCCCCAGCATTTT; CDR3 protein: CASRGQGGSNQPQHF
V gene: TRBV15; J gene: TRBJ2-1; clone size: .; D gene: .; CDR3 DNA: TGTGCCACCAGCAGAGCGGGCGGGGCAGGGCGGTTCTTC; CDR3 protein: CATSRAGGAGRFF
V gene: TRBV7-3; J gene: TRBJ2-2; clone size: .; D gene: TRBD2; CDR3 DNA: TGTGCCAGCAGCTTACTCGGGGGGGCCGAGACCGGGGAGCTGTTTTTT; CDR3 protein: CASSLLGGAETGELFF
V gene: TRBV5-1; J gene: TRBJ1-4; clone size: .; D gene: .; CDR3 DNA: TGCGCCAGCAGAAATCCAAACTCAGGCCCACTGTTTTTT; CDR3 protein: CASRNPNSGPLFF
V gene: TRBV25-1; J gene: TRBJ2-7; clone size: few; D gene: TRBD1; CDR3 DNA: TGTGCCAGCAGTGTCGCCGGCAGGGGGCCTGCCGAGCAGTACTTC; CDR3 protein: CASSVAGRGPAEQYF
V gene: TRBV7-3; J gene: TRBJ1-4; clone size: .; D gene: TRBD1; CDR3 DNA: TGTGCCAGCAGCAGGACAGGGCGTAATGAAAAACTGTTTTTT; CDR3 protein: CASSRTGRNEKLFF
V gene: TRBV5-4; J gene: TRBJ2-6; clone size: few; D gene: .; CDR3 DNA: TGTGCCAGCAGCACTAATGCGGGCTCTGGGGCCAACGTCCTGACTTTC; CDR3 protein: CASSTNAGSGANVLTF
V gene: TRBV9; J gene: TRBJ2-3; clone size: .; D gene: TRBD2; CDR3 DNA: TGTGCCAGCAGCGAAAGCGGGGCTTACACAGATACGCAGTATTTT; CDR3 protein: CASSESGAYTDTQYF
V gene: TRBV5-1; J gene: TRBJ2-7; clone size: .; D gene: .; CDR3 DNA: TGCGCCAGCAGCTTGGCCGCAGTCGGGGGAAACGAGCAGTACTTC; CDR3 protein: CASSLAAVGGNEQYF
V gene: TRBV27; J gene: TRBJ1-6; clone size: .; D gene: .; CDR3 DNA: TGTGCCAGACCAAGTTTCGGCAGGGGAAGTTGTAATTCACCCCTCCACTTT; CDR3 protein: CARPSFGRGSCNSPLHF
V gene: TRBV25-1; J gene: TRBJ1-6; clone size: .; D gene: .; CDR3 DNA: TGTGCCAGCACGGGGGGGGGACCCCTCCACTTT; CDR3 protein: CASTGGGPLHF
V gene: TRBV18; J gene: TRBJ1-1; clone size: .; D gene: .; CDR3 DNA: TGTGCCAGCTCACCACCTCCGAAACCCGCCCTAGGATACACTGAAGCTTTCTTT; CDR3 protein: CASSPPPKPALGYTEAFF
V gene: TRBV4-1; J gene: TRBJ2-3; clone size: once; D gene: TRBD2; CDR3 DNA: TGCGCCAGCAGCCAGACCCAAGCGGGAGGGGCCGCAGATACGCAGTATTTT; CDR3 protein: CASSQTQAGGAADTQYF
V gene: TRBV19; J gene: TRBJ1-2; clone size: .; D gene: .; CDR3 DNA: TGTGCCAGTAGTATCGAACATAACTATGGCTACACCTTC; CDR3 protein: CASSIEHNYGYTF
V gene: TRBV4-3; J gene: TRBJ2-3; clone size: once; D gene: TRBD1; CDR3 DNA: TGCGCCAGCAGCCACCGCGGGACAGGGGAGGGAGGTACGCAGTATTTT; CDR3 protein: CASSHRGTGEGGTQYF
V gene: TRBV19; J gene: TRBJ1-4; clone size: .; D gene: .; CDR3 DNA: TGTGCCAGTAGCCGAGGGGGGGCGTCGGGTAATGAAAAACTGTTTTTT; CDR3 protein: CASSRGGASGNEKLFF
V gene: TRBV5-6; J gene: TRBJ1-1; clone size: once; D gene: .; CDR3 DNA: TGTGCCAGCAGCTTGGACAGGTTTGAAGCTTTCTTT; CDR3 protein: CASSLDRFEAFF
V gene: TRBV30; J gene: TRBJ1-6; clone size: .; D gene: .; CDR3 DNA: TGTGCCTGGAGTGTAGCAACGAGCTCCTATAATTCACCCCTCCACTTT; CDR3 protein: CAWSVATSSYNSPLHF
V gene: TRBV4-1; J gene: TRBJ1-2; clone size: few; D gene: TRBD1; CDR3 DNA: TGCGCCAGCAGCCAAGTCGGGGACAGGGTAAGGACTGGAACCTTC; CDR3 protein: CASSQVGDRVRTGTF
V gene: TRBV19; J gene: TRBJ2-7; clone size: .; D gene: .; CDR3 DNA: TGTGCCACCCGAGCAACAGGCCTCTCCTACGAGCAGTACTTC; CDR3 protein: CATRATGLSYEQYF
V gene: TRBV29-1; J gene: TRBJ1-1; clone size: .; D gene: .; CDR3 DNA: TGCAGCGTAGCGCAAAAGGGGCGGAACACTGAAGCTTTCTTT; CDR3 protein: CSVAQKGRNTEAFF
V gene: TRBV7-2; J gene: TRBJ1-1; clone size: .; D gene: .; CDR3 DNA: TGTGCCAGCAGTACGCACACAGGGAGCACTGAAGCTTTCTTT; CDR3 protein: CASSTHTGSTEAFF
V gene: TRBV10-3; J gene: TRBJ1-4; clone size: few; D gene: TRBD1; CDR3 DNA: TGTGCCATCGCCCGGACAGGTGATGAAAAACTGTTTTTT; CDR3 protein: CAIARTGDEKLFF
V gene: TRBV28; J gene: TRBJ1-2; clone size: .; D gene: TRBD1; CDR3 DNA: TGTGCCAGCAGTTTCAACAGGGGGAAATATGGCTACACCTTC; CDR3 protein: CASSFNRGKYGYTF
V gene: TRBV5-1; J gene: TRBJ2-2; clone size: .; D gene: TRBD2; CDR3 DNA: TGCGCCAGCAGCTTGATTCTAGCGGCAAACACCGGGGAGCTGTTTTTT; CDR3 protein: CASSLILAANTGELFF
V gene: TRBV27; J gene: TRBJ2-3; clone size: .; D gene: .; CDR3 DNA: TGTGCCAGCAGTTTAAGGGCTAGCAACACAGATACGCAGTATTTT; CDR3 protein: CASSLRASNTDTQYF
V gene: TRBV5-1; J gene: TRBJ2-2; clone size: .; D gene: .; CDR3 DNA: TGCGCCAGCAGCTTGGTTCAAGGGGTCACCGGGGAGCTGTTTTTT; CDR3 protein: CASSLVQGVTGELFF
V gene: TRBV6-1; J gene: TRBJ1-4; clone size: .; D gene: .; CDR3 DNA: TGTGCCAGCAGTGAGGACAGACGCGGTGAAAAACTGTTTTTT; CDR3 protein: CASSEDRRGEKLFF
V gene: TRBV28; J gene: TRBJ1-5; clone size: .; D gene: TRBD1; CDR3 DNA: TGTGCCAGCAGTTTCCCCGACAGGGGCCCTCTCAATCAGCCCCAGCATTTT; CDR3 protein: CASSFPDRGPLNQPQHF
V gene: TRBV2; J gene: TRBJ1-5; clone size: .; D gene: TRBD1; CDR3 DNA: TGTGCCAGCAGTCGGGGACAGGGGGCTCGTCAGCCCCAGCATTTT; CDR3 protein: CASSRGQGARQPQHF